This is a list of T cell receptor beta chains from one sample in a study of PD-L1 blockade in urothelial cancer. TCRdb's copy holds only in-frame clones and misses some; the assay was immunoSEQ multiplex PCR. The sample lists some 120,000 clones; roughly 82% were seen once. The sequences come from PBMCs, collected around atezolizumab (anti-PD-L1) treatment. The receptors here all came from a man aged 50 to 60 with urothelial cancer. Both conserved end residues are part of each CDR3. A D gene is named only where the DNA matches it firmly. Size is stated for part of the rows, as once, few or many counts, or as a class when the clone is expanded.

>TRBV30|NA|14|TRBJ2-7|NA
TGTGCCTGGAACCCCCCAGCGGCAACCTACGAGCAGTACTTC
CAWNPPAATYEQYF
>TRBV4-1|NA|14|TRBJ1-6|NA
TGCGCCAGCAGCCAAGGAGGTCGCAATTCACCCCTCCACTTT
CASSQGGRNSPLHF
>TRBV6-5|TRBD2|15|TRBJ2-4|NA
TGTGCCAGCAGTTACATCGGGACTAGCGGAAACATTCAGTACTTC
CASSYIGTSGNIQYF
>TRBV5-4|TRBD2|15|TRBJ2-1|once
TGTGCCAGCAGCCCGGGACTAGCGGGAGAGGATGAGCAGTTCTTC
CASSPGLAGEDEQFF
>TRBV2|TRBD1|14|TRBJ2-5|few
TGTGCCAGCAGTGAGGACAGGGTCCAAGAGACCCAGTACTTC
CASSEDRVQETQYF
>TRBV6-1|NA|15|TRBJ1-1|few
TGTGCCAGCAGTGTAAGAGAGACAGCGAACACTGAAGCTTTCTTT
CASSVRETANTEAFF
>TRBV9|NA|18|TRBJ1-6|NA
TGTGCCAGCAGCGTAGGAATGTTGGGGGACGGGGGTTCCTCACCCCTCCACTTT
CASSVGMLGDGGSSPLHF
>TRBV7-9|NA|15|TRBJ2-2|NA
TGTGCCAGCAGAGTAGGGGGAGCGAACACCGGGGAGCTGTTTTTT
CASRVGGANTGELFF
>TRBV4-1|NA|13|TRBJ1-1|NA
TGCGCCAGCAGCTCTCTTTCAGGGACTGAAGCTTTCTTT
CASSSLSGTEAFF
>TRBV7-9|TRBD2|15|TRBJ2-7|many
TGTGCCAGCAGCCGCAGTTTAGGGACTAGCGACGAGCAGTACTTC
CASSRSLGTSDEQYF
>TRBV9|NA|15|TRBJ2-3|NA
TGTGCCAGCAGCGTAGGTTTTCAGAGCACAGATACGCAGTATTTT
CASSVGFQSTDTQYF
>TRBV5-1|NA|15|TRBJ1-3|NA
TGCGCCAGCAGCTTGGGACACTCCTCGGAAAACACCATATATTTT
CASSLGHSSENTIYF
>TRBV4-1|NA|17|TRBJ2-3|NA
TGCGCCAGCAGCCAAGATCCTCGGGATGCTAGCACAGATACGCAGTATTTT
CASSQDPRDASTDTQYF
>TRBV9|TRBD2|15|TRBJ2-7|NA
TGTGCCAGCAGCGTAGTAGGACTAGCGGGCTACGAGCAGTACTTC
CASSVVGLAGYEQYF
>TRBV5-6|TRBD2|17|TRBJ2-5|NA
TGTGCCAGCAGCAGGGGCCCGGGACTAGCGGGACAAGAGACCCAGTACTTC
CASSRGPGLAGQETQYF
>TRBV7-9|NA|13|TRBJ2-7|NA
TGTGCCAGCAGCTTGGTTGGAGGCTACGAGCAGTACTTC
CASSLVGGYEQYF
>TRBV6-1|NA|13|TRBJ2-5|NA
TGTGCCAGCAGTCGCCGGGGAATCGAGACCCAGTACTTC
CASSRRGIETQYF
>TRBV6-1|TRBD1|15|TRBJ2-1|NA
TGTGCCAGCAGTGGTAGAGACAGGGGGTTAGGGGAGCAGTTCTTC
CASSGRDRGLGEQFF
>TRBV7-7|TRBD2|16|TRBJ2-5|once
TGTGCTAGCAGCTCCACGGGACTAGTCGGGAAAGAGACCCAGTACTTC
CASSSTGLVGKETQYF
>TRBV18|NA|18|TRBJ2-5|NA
TGTGCCAGCTCACAATTGCTGGCGGGGCGGGCCCACCAAGAGACCCAGTACTTC
CASSQLLAGRAHQETQYF
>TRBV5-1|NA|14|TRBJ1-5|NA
TGCGCCAGCAGCCTGACGGGGAGCAATCAGCCCCAGCATTTT
CASSLTGSNQPQHF
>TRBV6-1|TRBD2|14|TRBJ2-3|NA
TGTGCCAGCAGTACCGACGGGGTCGGGGGGTTACAGTATTTT
CASSTDGVGGLQYF
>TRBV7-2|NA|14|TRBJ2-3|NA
TGTGCCAGCAGCTTGGGGACTTCCACAGATACGCAGTATTTT
CASSLGTSTDTQYF
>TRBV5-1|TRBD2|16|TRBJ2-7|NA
TGCGCCAGCAGCTTGGTTTCGGCTAGCGGACGCTACGAGCAGTACTTC
CASSLVSASGRYEQYF
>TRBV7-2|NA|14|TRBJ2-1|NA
TGTGCCAGCAGCCTACTGAGCTCCTACAATGAGCAGTTCTTC
CASSLLSSYNEQFF